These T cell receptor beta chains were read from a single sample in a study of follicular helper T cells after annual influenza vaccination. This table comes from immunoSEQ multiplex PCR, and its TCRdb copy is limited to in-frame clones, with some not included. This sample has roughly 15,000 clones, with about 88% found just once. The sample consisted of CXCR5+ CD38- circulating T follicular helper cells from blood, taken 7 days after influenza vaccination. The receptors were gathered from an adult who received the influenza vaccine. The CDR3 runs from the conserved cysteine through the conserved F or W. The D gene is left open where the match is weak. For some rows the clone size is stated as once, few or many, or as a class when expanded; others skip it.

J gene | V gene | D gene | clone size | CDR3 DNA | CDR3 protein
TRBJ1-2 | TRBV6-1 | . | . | TGTGCCAGCAGTGCCGCCAGGACAGCTAACTATGGCTACACCTTC | CASSAARTANYGYTF
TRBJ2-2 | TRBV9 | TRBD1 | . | TGTGCCAGCAGGTGGGACAGGGACACCGGGGAGCTGTTTTTT | CASRWDRDTGELFF
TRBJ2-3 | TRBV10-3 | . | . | TGTGCCATCAGTGAGGTCTCAGATACGCAGTATTTT | CAISEVSDTQYF
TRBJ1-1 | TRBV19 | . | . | TGTGCCAGTAGTACCCAGGGTATCGCTGAAGCTTTCTTT | CASSTQGIAEAFF
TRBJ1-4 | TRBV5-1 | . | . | TGCGCCAGCAGCCGGGACACGCCTAATGAAAAACTGTTTTTT | CASSRDTPNEKLFF
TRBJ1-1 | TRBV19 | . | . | TGTGCCAGTTTTAGGGGGAACACTGAAGCTTTCTTT | CASFRGNTEAFF
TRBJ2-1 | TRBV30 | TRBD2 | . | TGTGCCTGGAGTCTAAGGGGGACTAGCGGGAGGTGGGGGGATGAGCAGTTCTTC | CAWSLRGTSGRWGDEQFF
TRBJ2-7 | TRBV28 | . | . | TGTGCCAGCACCTCCGGAGGGAACTCCTACGAGCAGTACTTC | CASTSGGNSYEQYF
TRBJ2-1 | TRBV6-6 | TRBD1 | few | TGTGCCAGCAGTTTCGGACAGGGGGGCAATGAGCAGTTCTTC | CASSFGQGGNEQFF
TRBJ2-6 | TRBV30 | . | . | TGTGCCTGGAGTCCGACAGCTACTGGGGCCAACGTCCTGACTTTC | CAWSPTATGANVLTF
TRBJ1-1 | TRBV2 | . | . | TGTGCCAGCAGACCCGACACCGATGAAGCTTTCTTT | CASRPDTDEAFF
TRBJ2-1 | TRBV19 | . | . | TGTGCCAGTAGTTCTTACAATGAGCAGTTCTTC | CASSSYNEQFF
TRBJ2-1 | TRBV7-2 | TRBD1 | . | TGTGCCAGCAGCCACCGGGACAGGGACAATGAGCAGTTCTTC | CASSHRDRDNEQFF
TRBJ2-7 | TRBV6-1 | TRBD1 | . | TGTGCCAGCAGCCGGGACAGGGGGTACGAGCAGTACTTC | CASSRDRGYEQYF
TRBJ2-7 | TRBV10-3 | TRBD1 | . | TGTGCCATCAGTGCATCGACAGGGACCTACGAGCAGTACTTC | CAISASTGTYEQYF
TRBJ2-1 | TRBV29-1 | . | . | TGCAGCGTTGAAGATAGGAGCGGTCTAAGGCAGTTCTTC | CSVEDRSGLRQFF
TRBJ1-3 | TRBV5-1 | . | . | TGCGCCAGCAGCGTGCCCGGCTCTGGAAACACCATATATTTT | CASSVPGSGNTIYF
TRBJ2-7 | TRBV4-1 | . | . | TGCGCCAGCAGCCCTTCTAGCGCGAGATCCTACGAGCAGTACTTC | CASSPSSARSYEQYF
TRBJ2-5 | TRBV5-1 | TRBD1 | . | TGCGCCAGCAGGTCGACCGACAGGGGGGAGACCCAGTACTTC | CASRSTDRGETQYF
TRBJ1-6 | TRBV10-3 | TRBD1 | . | TGTGCCATCCAGGCGGGGACAGAGTTTTCACCCCTCCACTTT | CAIQAGTEFSPLHF
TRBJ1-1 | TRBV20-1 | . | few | TGCAGTGCTAGTCGGGAGGACGAAGCTTTCTTT | CSASREDEAFF
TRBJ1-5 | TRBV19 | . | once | TGTGCCAGTAGTATAGCCTTAACAGGGTATAGCAATCAGCCCCAGCATTTT | CASSIALTGYSNQPQHF
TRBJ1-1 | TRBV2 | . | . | TGTGCCAGCGCCAGACAGATTCAGAACACTGAAGCTTTCTTT | CASARQIQNTEAFF
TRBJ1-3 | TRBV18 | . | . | TGTGCCAGCTCACCGTCGCTTCAGGGTCTAAACACCATATATTTT | CASSPSLQGLNTIYF
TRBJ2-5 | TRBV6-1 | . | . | TGTGCCAGCAGTCTCTCGTACCAAGAGACCCAGTACTTC | CASSLSYQETQYF
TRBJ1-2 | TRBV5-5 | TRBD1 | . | TGTGCCAGCAGCTCCAGGACAGGGCCATCCTATGGCTACACCTTC | CASSSRTGPSYGYTF
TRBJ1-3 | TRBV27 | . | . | TGTGCCAGCAGAAGGAGCTCTGGAAACACCATATATTTT | CASRRSSGNTIYF
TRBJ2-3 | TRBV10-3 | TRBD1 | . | TGTGCCATCAGTTGGACCGGGACAGGGGCCAATACGCAGTATTTT | CAISWTGTGANTQYF
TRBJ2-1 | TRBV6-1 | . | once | TGTGCCAGCAGTGCCGTACAGCCGAGCTCCTACAATGAGCAGTTCTTC | CASSAVQPSSYNEQFF
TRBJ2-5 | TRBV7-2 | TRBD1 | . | TGTGCCAGCAGCTTACCTACGGACAGGGGGCACGAGACCCAGTACTTC | CASSLPTDRGHETQYF